The rows below give T cell receptor beta chains drawn from one sample of a study of T cell responses to AZD1222 COVID-19 vaccine. Some clones are missing from TCRdb's copy, which holds only in-frame ones; the method was immunoSEQ multiplex PCR. The sample yields about 150,000 clones, about 94% seen once. This material consisted of peripheral blood, taken on day 0 of AZD1222 vaccination. The receptors were sampled from an adult in good health. The CDR3 runs from the conserved cysteine through the conserved F or W. D genes are given only for firm matches. Not every row has a clone size; where given, it reads once, few, many or a size class.

.	.	TRBV15	TRBJ2-7	TGTGCCACCAGCAGAGATTTTTTGGGGTCCAACGAGCAGTACTTC	CATSRDFLGSNEQYF
.	.	TRBV2	TRBJ1-1	TGTGCCAGCAGGAGACAGGCCTCGAACACTGAAGCTTTCTTT	CASRRQASNTEAFF
.	.	TRBV19	TRBJ1-1	TGTGCCAGTAGTTCCAGGGATCTGAACACTGAAGCTTTCTTT	CASSSRDLNTEAFF
.	.	TRBV6-5	TRBJ1-6	TGTGCCAGCAGCCGCCCGGAATATAATTCACCCCTCCACTTT	CASSRPEYNSPLHF
.	.	TRBV5-4	TRBJ2-7	TGTGCCAGCAGCGCACCGGACAGCTCCTACGAGCAGTACTTC	CASSAPDSSYEQYF
once	.	TRBV28	TRBJ1-1	TGTGCCAGCAGTTTATCGGAGGGGAACACTGAAGCTTTCTTT	CASSLSEGNTEAFF
once	.	TRBV28	TRBJ2-6	TGTGCCAGCAGTTTGTCTCTCTCTGGGGCCAACGTCCTGACTTTC	CASSLSLSGANVLTF
.	.	TRBV6-5	TRBJ1-4	TGTGCCAGCAGTTACTCGGGATACCGGGATGAAAAACTGTTTTTT	CASSYSGYRDEKLFF
.	.	TRBV27	TRBJ1-5	TGTGCCAGCCGAGACAGCAATCAGCCCCAGCATTTT	CASRDSNQPQHF
.	.	TRBV9	TRBJ1-2	TGTGCCAGCACCGCCTTCGGGGCGGTCGACTATGGCTACACCTTC	CASTAFGAVDYGYTF
.	.	TRBV19	TRBJ2-2	TGTGCCAGTAGTATAGTGGCAAACACCGGGGAGCTGTTTTTT	CASSIVANTGELFF
.	.	TRBV5-1	TRBJ1-3	TGCGCCAGCAGCTCGGAACAGGCTGGAAACACCATATATTTT	CASSSEQAGNTIYF
.	.	TRBV30	TRBJ1-1	TGTGCCTGGAGTTCCGACGGGAACACTGAAGCTTTCTTT	CAWSSDGNTEAFF
once	.	TRBV9	TRBJ2-7	TGTGCCAGCAGCGTGGGGGGTTCGGGGAGCTACGAGCAGTACTTC	CASSVGGSGSYEQYF
.	TRBD2	TRBV10-3	TRBJ2-7	TGTGCCATCAGTGAAATCTTGGCGGGAGCGACTTACGAGCAGTACTTC	CAISEILAGATYEQYF
.	TRBD1	TRBV6-5	TRBJ1-1	TGTGCCAGCACACAAAGACAGGGTTACTCTGAAGCTTTCTTT	CASTQRQGYSEAFF
.	.	TRBV5-1	TRBJ2-3	TGCGCCAGCAGCTTGGAGGCCGGGACTAGCACAGATACGCAGTATTTT	CASSLEAGTSTDTQYF
.	TRBD1	TRBV5-1	TRBJ2-6	TGCGCCAGCAGCTTGCGGTCAGGGGGCCTCTCTGGGGCCAACGTCCTGACTTTC	CASSLRSGGLSGANVLTF
.	.	TRBV7-6	TRBJ1-6	TGTGCCAGCAGCCGGACGGTCCCCCACTCCTATAATTCACCCCTCCACTTT	CASSRTVPHSYNSPLHF
.	.	TRBV11-1	TRBJ1-1	TGTGCCAGCAGCCACGGACTGGGGGAAGAAGCTTTCTTT	CASSHGLGEEAFF
.	.	TRBV20-1	TRBJ1-4	TGCAGTGCCGGAAAACTGTTTTTT	CSAGKLFF
.	TRBD2	TRBV4-2	TRBJ2-1	TGTGCCAGCAGTCGGACTAGATCCAATGAGCAGTTCTTC	CASSRTRSNEQFF
.	.	TRBV11-1	TRBJ1-2	TGTGCCAGCAGCTTAGTTCCAGGAGGCTATGGCTACACCTTC	CASSLVPGGYGYTF
.	TRBD2	TRBV30	TRBJ2-1	TGTGCCTGGAGTGACAAGAGCGGGAGCCTAGTCTACAATGAGCAGTTCTTC	CAWSDKSGSLVYNEQFF
.	.	TRBV7-3	TRBJ2-7	TGTGCCAGCAGCTCCCGTATTGCTAGCACGACCTACGAGCAGTACTTC	CASSSRIASTTYEQYF
.	TRBD2	TRBV10-3	TRBJ2-7	TGTGCCATCAGTGAGTCGGAGGGAGGGCCGGGGGAGCAGTACTTC	CAISESEGGPGEQYF
.	.	TRBV6-1	TRBJ2-7	TGTGCCAGCAGTGAAGCGCCGGGACTTGACTACGAGCAGTACTTC	CASSEAPGLDYEQYF
.	TRBD1	TRBV19	TRBJ1-2	TGTGCCAGTAGCGCGATGGAGACAGGGGGGCATGGCTACACCTTC	CASSAMETGGHGYTF
.	TRBD2	TRBV6-5	TRBJ2-2	TGTGCCAGCAGTTACCTAGCGGGATACACCGGGGAGCTGTTTTTT	CASSYLAGYTGELFF
once	TRBD1	TRBV28	TRBJ1-1	TGTGCCAGCACCAGGGGGGGAGGAAACATGAACACTGAAGCTTTCTTT	CASTRGGGNMNTEAFF
.	.	TRBV4-2	TRBJ1-1	TGTGCCAGCAGCCAAGATACCCCAGGGCGGCTAGCTTTCTTT	CASSQDTPGRLAFF
.	.	TRBV7-9	TRBJ1-4	TGTGCCAGCAGCTTAGGGGGGCTGGCTAATGAAAAACTGTTTTTT	CASSLGGLANEKLFF
.	.	TRBV6-5	TRBJ2-3	TGTGCCAGCAGTTACGAGACCCCAGCCGATACGCAGTATTTT	CASSYETPADTQYF
.	.	TRBV28	TRBJ1-1	TGTGCCAGCAGTACCCAAGGGGCCCCTAACACTGAAGCTTTCTTT	CASSTQGAPNTEAFF
.	TRBD1	TRBV6-5	TRBJ2-2	TGTGCCAGCAGCGGGACAGGGGCCGGGGAGCTGTTTTTT	CASSGTGAGELFF
.	TRBD1	TRBV4-1	TRBJ2-7	TGCGCCAGCAGGATGGTGGTACAGGGGGTCTACGAGCAGTACTTC	CASRMVVQGVYEQYF
once	.	TRBV5-1	TRBJ1-2	TGCGCCAGCAGCGTCGGCTGGGACTATGGCTACACCTTC	CASSVGWDYGYTF
.	.	TRBV29-1	TRBJ1-1	TGCAGCGCCGGGGCTAGACTGAACACTGAAGCTTTCTTT	CSAGARLNTEAFF
.	.	TRBV4-1	TRBJ1-4	TGCGCCAGCAGCCAAGATAGGTCAGCAACTAATGAAAAACTGTTTTTT	CASSQDRSATNEKLFF
.	TRBD1	TRBV6-5	TRBJ1-6	TGTGCCAGCAGTTACCCGGGGACAGGGGGCTGGTCACCCCTCCACTTT	CASSYPGTGGWSPLHF
.	.	TRBV4-1	TRBJ2-5	TGCGCCAGCAGCCAAGTGTGGGGTGGAGAGACCCAGTACTTC	CASSQVWGGETQYF
.	TRBD2	TRBV19	TRBJ2-7	TGTGCCAGTAGCCTAGCGGGCTTCGGGGGGGAGCAGTACTTC	CASSLAGFGGEQYF
.	.	TRBV3-1/TRBV3-2	TRBJ1-4	TGTGCCAGCAGCCAAGTTCCCGGGACGGTCCTGTTTTTT	CASSQVPGTVLFF
.	.	TRBV11-3	TRBJ2-5	TGTGCCAGCAGCTTAGGGCAAGAAGAGACCCAGTACTTC	CASSLGQEETQYF
.	TRBD2	TRBV25-1	TRBJ2-2	TGTGCCAGCAGATCCACGACTAGCGGGACCGGCGGGGAGCTGTTTTTT	CASRSTTSGTGGELFF
.	.	TRBV7-8	TRBJ2-2	TGTGCCAGCAGCTCGGGAGACACCGGGGAGCTGTTTTTT	CASSSGDTGELFF
.	TRBD1	TRBV7-8	TRBJ1-2	TGTGCCAGCAGCAACAGGGGGGGTGAGGGCTACACCTTC	CASSNRGGEGYTF
once	TRBD2	TRBV2	TRBJ2-1	TGTGCCAGCACCGAACTAGCGGGAGATTCCAATGAGCAGTTCTTC	CASTELAGDSNEQFF
.	TRBD2	TRBV7-9	TRBJ2-1	TGTGCCAGCAGCTACCCTAGCGGGAGGGCCCACAATGAGCAGTTCTTC	CASSYPSGRAHNEQFF
.	.	TRBV29-1	TRBJ1-1	TGCAGCGTTGTGTTACGAGACGCCACTGAAGCTTTCTTT	CSVVLRDATEAFF
.	TRBD1	TRBV19	TRBJ1-4	TGTGCCAGTAAGTTCAGGGGGCGAGACGAAAAACTGTTTTTT	CASKFRGRDEKLFF